The 15 T cell receptor beta chains presented below share a single source sample, sequenced in a study of molecular identifiers for immune sequencing clone quantification. MiXCR, run by TCRdb on the PCR reads, gives a single entry per CDR3 protein. The sample holds about 100,000 distinct CDR3 sequences; around a fifth are singletons and the top ten take approximately 0.99%. The sequenced material came from naive CD8+ T cells from blood, with Jurkat cell RNA spiked in. Subset defined: FACS-sorted CD8+CD4-CCR7+CD45RA+ naive T cells. The receptors were sampled from a human donor in good health. Some libraries in this study had Jurkat cell RNA spiked in.

The sample holds a few counts of this clonotype. The V call is TRBV11-2, the J call TRBJ1-6, with no clear D. CDR3 length: 12 residues. CDR1 SGHAT and CDR2 FQNNGV come from the germline V gene. Deletions cut 5 bases from V and 6 bases from J, with 5 bases between. CDR3 nucleotide sequence: TGTGCCAGCAGCAGACCTAATTCACCCCTCCACTTT. Translation gives CASSRPNSPLHF.

The chain carries TRBV19 and TRBJ2-1, with D unclear. The CDR3 has 15 residues. Germline values: CDR1 LNHDA, CDR2 SQIVND (reference sequence). The ends were cut back, 1 base at V and 7 bases at J, with 14 bases in the middle. CDR3 loop: CASSIVVNSLNEQFF. Written as DNA, the CDR3 is TGTGCCAGTAGTATAGTGGTAAACTCCCTAAATGAGCAGTTCTTC.

This clonotype was counted ten times or more. V gene TRBV6-1 combines with J gene TRBJ1-1; D gene ambiguous. This CDR3 spans 14 amino acids. Trimming took off 3 bases at V and 3 bases at J, with 11 bases between the two ends. CDR1 and CDR2 (germline): MNHNS, SASEGT. CDR3 nucleotides: TGTGCCAGCAGTGACCCCGGGAGGTACACTGAAGCTTTCTTT. Its translation: CASSDPGRYTEAFF.

In regard to this clonotype: Just one base apart from a much larger clone, this may be a read error. This rearrangement joins TRBV5-6 to TRBJ2-7, with 9 bases matching TRBD2. The germline V gene has CDR1 SGHDT and CDR2 YYEEEE. The junction had 5 bases not matched to a gene; V was cut back by 1 base and J by 6 bases. CDR3 length equals 14 residues. The chain's CDR3 is CASSLIAGVCEQYF. The DNA for the CDR3 is TGTGCCAGCAGCTTGATAGCGGGGGTCTGCGAGCAGTACTTC.

This clonotype was detected ten times or more. V gene TRBV6-2 or TRBV6-3 combines with J gene TRBJ2-3; 9 bases are shared with TRBD2. In germline, CDR1 is MNHEY, CDR2 SVGEGT. Trimming took 2 bases from V and 1 from J; bases not matched to a gene: 4. CDR3 length: 16 amino acids. The CDR3 coding sequence is TGTGCCAGCAGTTACGGCCTAGCGGGACGCACAGATACGCAGTATTTT. Amino acid sequence: CASSYGLAGRTDTQYF.

For this clonotype: One base away lies a much larger clone, so this may be a sequencing read error. The chain combines TRBV29-1 with TRBJ1-2, with D tentatively TRBD1 (5 bases). Trimming shortened V by 0 bases and J by 6 bases, and 14 bases separated the two germline ends. Germline CDR1 and CDR2: SQVTM and ANQGSEA. There are 14 residues in the CDR3. In DNA, the CDR3 is TGCAGCGTTGAAGACCGGGGCAGCCCAAATGGCTACACCTTC. It codes for CSVEDRGSPNGYTF.

This clonotype was picked up one time. A much bigger clone sits one base away, suggesting this may be a read error. This chain joins TRBV25-1 and TRBJ2-7; no clear D gene. The CDR3 spans 14 residues. Trimming shortened V by 2 bases and J by 2 bases, and 10 bases separated the two germline ends. CDR1 MGHDK and CDR2 SYGVNS come from the germline V gene. The CDR3 reads CASSEMAGPYEQYF. The CDR3 DNA reads as TGTGCCAGCAGTGAAATGGCAGGACCCTACGAGCAGTACTTC.

This clonotype was seen many times. V gene TRBV13 combines with J gene TRBJ2-7; TRBD2 matches 9 bases. CDR1 and CDR2 from the germline V gene are PRHDT and FYEKMQ (reference sequence). This CDR3 region has 15 residues. The V gene end was trimmed by 4 bases and the J gene end by 4 bases; junction bases not matched to a gene: 8. CDR3 sequence reads: CASSCLREGRYEQYF. CDR3 nucleotides: TGTGCCAGCAGCTGTTTGCGGGAGGGCCGGTACGAGCAGTACTTC.

Comments on this clonotype: A much bigger clone sits one base away, suggesting this may be a read error. The J gene is TRBJ2-1, the V gene TRBV28; 8 bases fit TRBD2. CDR3 length: 15 amino acids. Germline CDR1 is MDHEN and CDR2 is SYDVKM. V lost 6 bases and J lost 8; bases outside the gene matches: 12. CDR3: CASSPGGGPFDEQFF. CDR3 sequence (DNA): TGTGCCAGCAGCCCCGGCGGGGGGCCTTTCGATGAGCAGTTCTTC.

The chain links TRBV2 to TRBJ1-4; the match to TRBD1 covers 9 bases. Germline V lookup: CDR1 SNHLY, CDR2 FYNNEI. The CDR3 covers 15 residues. Trimming cost V 7 bases and J 5 bases; bases outside gene matches: 8. The CDR3 here is CASTRQGDTNEKLFF. CDR3 nucleotides: TGTGCCAGCACGAGACAGGGGGACACCAATGAAAAACTGTTTTTT. Looking up the rest from reference TRBV2 and TRBJ1-4 gives the full variable domain: EPEVTQTPSHQVTQMGQEVILRCVPISNHLYFYWYRQILGQKVEFLVSFYNNEISEKSEIFDDQFSVERPDGSNFTLKIRSTKLEDSAMYFCASTRQGDTNEKLFFGSGTQLSVL.

V is TRBV12-3 or TRBV12-4 and J is TRBJ2-2, with 14 nucleotides matching TRBD2. The CDR3 runs 18 residues. The V segment lost 5 bases and the J segment 4 bases; nucleotides outside the gene matches: 9. The CDR3 coding sequence is TGTGCCAGCAGTCTGAGACTAGCGGGGGGGCCAGGCACCGGGGAGCTGTTTTTT. Its protein product is CASSLRLAGGPGTGELFF.

This clonotype was observed at least ten times. This rearrangement joins TRBV28 to TRBJ2-3, with 12 positions matching TRBD2. Germline CDR1 is MDHEN and CDR2 is SYDVKM. V trimming: 6 bases; J trimming: 4 bases; junction bases outside the gene matches: 5. The CDR3 loop spans 15 amino acids. The CDR3 sequence is CASSPLAGGSDTQYF. CDR3 DNA sequence: TGTGCCAGCAGCCCCCTAGCGGGAGGGTCAGATACGCAGTATTTT.

This clonotype has a single count. A read error may be the cause here, since a much bigger clone is one base away. The gene calls are TRBV20-1 and TRBJ1-1; D is unclear. The germline CDR1 and CDR2 sequences are DFQATT and SNEGSKA (reference sequence). The CDR3 extends over 13 amino acids. CDR3 in amino acids: CIARDLLYTEAFF. The CDR3 DNA follows: TGCATTGCTAGAGATCTGTTGTACACTGAAGCTTTCTTT.

The gene calls are TRBV12-3 or TRBV12-4 and TRBJ2-1; the D call may be TRBD1 or TRBD2 (6 bases each). V lost 0 bases to trimming and J lost 7 bases, with 13 bases between them. The CDR3 runs to 15 residues. CDR3 loop: CASSLAGGFWNEQFF. For the CDR3, the DNA is TGTGCCAGCAGTTTAGCGGGGGGCTTCTGGAATGAGCAGTTCTTC.

This clonotype was picked up many times. The genes are TRBV20-1 and TRBJ2-3; 14 bases agree with TRBD2. The trim removed 4 bases at V and 4 bases at J, leaving 13 bases unmatched. The CDR3 totals 18 residues. The germline gives CDR1 DFQATT, CDR2 SNEGSKA (reference sequence). DNA for the CDR3: TGCAGTGCTACGCCGCCGGGACTAGCGGGAGTGGGGCCAGATACGCAGTATTTT. Its protein product is CSATPPGLAGVGPDTQYF.